This T cell receptor (beta chain) was recovered during a study of T cell changes during pregnancy in multiple sclerosis. The CDR3 totals 13 residues. V was cut by 0 bases and J by 5 bases, with 8 bases left in between. CDR1 is SGDLS and CDR2 is YYNGEE in the germline V gene. Libraries were prepared by immunoSEQ multiplex PCR; TCRdb keeps only in-frame clonotypes and omits some of them. The table records about 34,000 clones, 80% to 90% of them present only once. The sample here was CD8+ T cells from peripheral blood mononuclear cells, taken in the third trimester of pregnancy. V gene TRBV9 combines with J gene TRBJ1-1, with a tentative D call TRBD1 (6 bases). This TCR was recovered from a female donor with multiple sclerosis, enrolled in a pregnancy study. CDR3 nucleotide sequence: TGTGCCAGCAGCGTAGGGGGGCGTACTGAAGCTTTCTTT. Encoded protein: CASSVGGRTEAFF.